The T cell receptor (beta chain) described here comes from a study of blood T cell repertoires in COVID-19. Across the whole study: Acute and convalescent COVID-19 specimens originated in the United States, Italy and Spain. The analysed material was cDNA or gDNA that came from T cells, B-cell-depleted T cells, or PBMCs.

Clones were read by immunoSEQ multiplex PCR, and TCRdb kept only the in-frame ones, dropping some. The sample contains roughly 380,000 clones, around 89% of which appear only once. Trimming took 7 bases from V and 5 from J; bases not matched to a gene: 19. Germline CDR1 and CDR2: SGHTS and YDEGEE. The CDR3 covers 18 residues. Sequenced sample: peripheral blood. The receptor's source is a middle-aged woman with COVID-19, enrolled during active disease. The V and J genes are TRBV5-8 and TRBJ2-1; TRBD2 aligns across 9 bases. CDR3 protein: CASLRLAASLASNNEQFF. Here the CDR3 DNA reads TGTGCCAGCCTAAGACTAGCGGCGTCATTGGCCAGTAACAATGAGCAGTTCTTC.